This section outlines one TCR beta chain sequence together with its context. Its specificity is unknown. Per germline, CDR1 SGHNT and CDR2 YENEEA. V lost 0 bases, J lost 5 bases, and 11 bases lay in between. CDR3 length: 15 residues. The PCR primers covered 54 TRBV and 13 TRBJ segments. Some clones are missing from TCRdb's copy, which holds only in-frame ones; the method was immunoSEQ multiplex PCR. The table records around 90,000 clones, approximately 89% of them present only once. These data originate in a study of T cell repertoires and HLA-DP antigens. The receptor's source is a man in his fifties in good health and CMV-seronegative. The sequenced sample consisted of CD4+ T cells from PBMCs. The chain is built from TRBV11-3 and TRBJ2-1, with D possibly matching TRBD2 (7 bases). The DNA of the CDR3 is TGTGCCAGCAGCTTAGACGGGGGGCTAAACAATGAGCAGTTCTTC. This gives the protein CASSLDGGLNNEQFF.